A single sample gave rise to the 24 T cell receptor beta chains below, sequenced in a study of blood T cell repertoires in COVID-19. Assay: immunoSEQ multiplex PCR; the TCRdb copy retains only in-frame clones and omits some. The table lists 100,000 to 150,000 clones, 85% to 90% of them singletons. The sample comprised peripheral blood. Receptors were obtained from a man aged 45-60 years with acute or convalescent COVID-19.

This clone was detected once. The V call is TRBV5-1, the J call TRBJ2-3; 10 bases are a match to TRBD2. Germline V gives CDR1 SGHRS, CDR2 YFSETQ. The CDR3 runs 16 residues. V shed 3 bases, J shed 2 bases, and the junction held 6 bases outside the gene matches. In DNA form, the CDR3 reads TGCGCCAGCAGCTGGACTAGCGGAGAGGCCACAGATACGCAGTATTTT. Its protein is CASSWTSGEATDTQYF.

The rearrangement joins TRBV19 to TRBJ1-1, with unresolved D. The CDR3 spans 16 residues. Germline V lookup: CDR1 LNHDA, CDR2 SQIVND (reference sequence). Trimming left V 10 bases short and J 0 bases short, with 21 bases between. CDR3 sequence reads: CATAGPQPAVNTEAFF. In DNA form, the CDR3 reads TGTGCCACCGCTGGGCCTCAACCAGCGGTGAACACTGAAGCTTTCTTT.

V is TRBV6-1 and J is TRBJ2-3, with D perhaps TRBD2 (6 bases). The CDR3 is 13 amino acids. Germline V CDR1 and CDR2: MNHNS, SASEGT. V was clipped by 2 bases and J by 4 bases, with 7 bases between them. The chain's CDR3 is CASSEREPDTQYF. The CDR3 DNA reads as TGTGCCAGCAGTGAACGGGAGCCAGATACGCAGTATTTT.

CDR3: CASSYDRVGYEQYF. CDR3 DNA sequence: TGTGCCAGCAGTTACGACAGGGTAGGTTACGAGCAGTACTTC. This chain uses TRBV27 with TRBJ2-7; 7 bases agree with TRBD1. The CDR3 is made up of 14 amino acids. The trim removed 4 bases at V and 4 bases at J, leaving 7 bases unmatched. From germline, CDR1 is MNHEY and CDR2 SMNVEV (reference sequence).

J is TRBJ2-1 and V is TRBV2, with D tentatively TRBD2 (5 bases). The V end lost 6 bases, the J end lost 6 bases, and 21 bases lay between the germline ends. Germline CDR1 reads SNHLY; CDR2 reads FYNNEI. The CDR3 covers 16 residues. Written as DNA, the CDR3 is TGTGCCAGCAGCGACTCAAGCGGACCCACGCCCAATGAGCAGTTCTTC. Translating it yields CASSDSSGPTPNEQFF.

The CDR3 loop reads CASSYSEQSEAFF. CDR3 nucleotide sequence: TGTGCCAGCAGTTACTCGGAGCAGTCTGAAGCTTTCTTT. V and J are TRBV6-5 and TRBJ1-1; D is unclear. Germline lookup yields CDR1 MNHEY and CDR2 SVGAGI. The CDR3 is 13 residues long. V dropped 0 bases and J dropped 6 bases, with 8 bases sitting between them.

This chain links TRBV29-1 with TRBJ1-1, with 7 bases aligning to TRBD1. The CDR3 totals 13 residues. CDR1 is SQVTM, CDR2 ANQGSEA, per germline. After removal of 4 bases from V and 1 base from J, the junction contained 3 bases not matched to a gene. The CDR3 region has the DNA TGCAGCGTTGTAGGACAGGCGAACACTGAAGCTTTCTTT. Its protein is CSVVGQANTEAFF.

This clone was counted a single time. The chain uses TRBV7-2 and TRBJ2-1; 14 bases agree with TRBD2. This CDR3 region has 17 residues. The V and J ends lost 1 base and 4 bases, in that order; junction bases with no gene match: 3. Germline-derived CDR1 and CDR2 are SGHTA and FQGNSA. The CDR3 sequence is CASSLVGTSGRYNEQFF. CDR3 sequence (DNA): TGTGCCAGCAGCTTAGTGGGGACTAGCGGGAGATACAATGAGCAGTTCTTC.

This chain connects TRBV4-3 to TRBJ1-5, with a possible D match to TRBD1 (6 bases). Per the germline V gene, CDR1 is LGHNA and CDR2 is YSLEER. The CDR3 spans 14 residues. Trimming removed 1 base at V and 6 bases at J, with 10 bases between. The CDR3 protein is CASSQGPRGQPQHF. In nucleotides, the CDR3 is TGCGCCAGCAGCCAAGGCCCCAGGGGTCAGCCCCAGCATTTT.

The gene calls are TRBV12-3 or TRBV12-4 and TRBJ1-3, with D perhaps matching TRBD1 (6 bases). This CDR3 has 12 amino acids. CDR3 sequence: CATGFPGNTIYF. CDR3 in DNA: TGTGCTACAGGGTTTCCTGGAAACACCATATATTTT.

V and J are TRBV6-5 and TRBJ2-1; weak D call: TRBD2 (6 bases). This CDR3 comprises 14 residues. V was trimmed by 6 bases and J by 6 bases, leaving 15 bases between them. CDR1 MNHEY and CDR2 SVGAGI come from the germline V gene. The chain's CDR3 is CASRPTPTSNEQFF. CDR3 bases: TGTGCCAGCAGACCCACCCCGACTAGCAATGAGCAGTTCTTC.

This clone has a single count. CDR3: CASARSRGSYYEQYF. The CDR3 bases are TGTGCTAGTGCCAGATCCAGGGGATCCTACTACGAGCAGTACTTC. The chain carries TRBV12-5 and TRBJ2-7, with D possibly TRBD1 on 6 matching bases. The CDR3 is 15 residues long. V was trimmed by 7 bases and J by 3 bases, leaving 19 bases between them. Germline V gene data show CDR1 as LGHNT and CDR2 as FRNRAP.

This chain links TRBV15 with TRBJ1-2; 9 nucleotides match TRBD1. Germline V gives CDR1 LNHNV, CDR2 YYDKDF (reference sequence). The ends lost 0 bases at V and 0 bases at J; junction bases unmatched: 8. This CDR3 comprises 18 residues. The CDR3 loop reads CATSRDWVGQGTNYGYTF. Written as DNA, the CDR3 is TGTGCCACCAGCAGAGATTGGGTGGGACAGGGCACTAACTATGGCTACACCTTC.

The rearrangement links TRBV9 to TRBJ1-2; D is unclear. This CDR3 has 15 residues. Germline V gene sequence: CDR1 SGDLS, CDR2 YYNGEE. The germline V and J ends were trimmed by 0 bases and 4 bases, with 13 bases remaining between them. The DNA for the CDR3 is TGTGCCAGCAGCGTAGCCAACAGCCCCATCTATGGCTACACCTTC. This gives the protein CASSVANSPIYGYTF.

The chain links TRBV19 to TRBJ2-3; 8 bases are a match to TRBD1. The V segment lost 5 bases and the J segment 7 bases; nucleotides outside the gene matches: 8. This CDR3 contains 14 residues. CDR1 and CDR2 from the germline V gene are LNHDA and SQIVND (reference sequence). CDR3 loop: CASSQGQGANTQYF. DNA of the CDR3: TGTGCCAGTAGTCAGGGGCAGGGGGCGAATACGCAGTATTTT.

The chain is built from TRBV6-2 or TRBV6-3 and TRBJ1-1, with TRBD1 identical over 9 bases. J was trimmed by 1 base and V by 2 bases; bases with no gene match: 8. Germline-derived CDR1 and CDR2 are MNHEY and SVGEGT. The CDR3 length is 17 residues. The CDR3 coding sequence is TGTGCCAGCAGTTACGACAGGGGGATTAAACAGAACACTGAAGCTTTCTTT. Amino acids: CASSYDRGIKQNTEAFF.

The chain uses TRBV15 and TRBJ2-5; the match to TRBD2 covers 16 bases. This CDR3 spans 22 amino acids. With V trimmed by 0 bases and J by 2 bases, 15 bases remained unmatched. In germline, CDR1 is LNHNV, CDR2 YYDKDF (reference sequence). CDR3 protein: CATSRDTGTSGRADVRQETQYF. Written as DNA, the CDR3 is TGTGCCACCAGCAGAGATACCGGGACTAGCGGGAGGGCCGACGTAAGGCAAGAGACCCAGTACTTC. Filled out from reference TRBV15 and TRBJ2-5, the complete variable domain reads DAMVIQNPRYQVTQFGKPVTLSCSQTLNHNVMYWYQQKSSQAPKLLFHYYDKDFNNEADTPDNFQSRRPNTSFCFLDIRSPGLGDTAMYLCATSRDTGTSGRADVRQETQYFGPGTRLLVL.

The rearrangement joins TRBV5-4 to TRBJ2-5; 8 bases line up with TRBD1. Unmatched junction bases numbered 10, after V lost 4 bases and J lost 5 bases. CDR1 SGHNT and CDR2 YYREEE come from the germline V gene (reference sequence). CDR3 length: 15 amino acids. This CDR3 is CASSPGQGGVETQYF. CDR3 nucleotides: TGTGCCAGCAGCCCCGGACAGGGTGGGGTGGAGACCCAGTACTTC.

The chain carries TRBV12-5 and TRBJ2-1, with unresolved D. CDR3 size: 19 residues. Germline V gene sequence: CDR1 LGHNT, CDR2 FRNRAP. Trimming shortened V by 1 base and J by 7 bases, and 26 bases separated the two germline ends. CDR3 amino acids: CASGLAQKTTAPTSNEQFF. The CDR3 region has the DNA TGTGCTAGTGGTTTGGCACAAAAAACGACTGCACCAACTTCGAATGAGCAGTTCTTC.

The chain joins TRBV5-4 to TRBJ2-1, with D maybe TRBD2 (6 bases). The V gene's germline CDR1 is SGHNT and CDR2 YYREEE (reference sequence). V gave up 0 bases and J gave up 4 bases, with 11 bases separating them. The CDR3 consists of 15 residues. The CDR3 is CASSLGSGGYNEQFF. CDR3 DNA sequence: TGTGCCAGCAGCTTGGGGAGCGGAGGGTACAATGAGCAGTTCTTC.

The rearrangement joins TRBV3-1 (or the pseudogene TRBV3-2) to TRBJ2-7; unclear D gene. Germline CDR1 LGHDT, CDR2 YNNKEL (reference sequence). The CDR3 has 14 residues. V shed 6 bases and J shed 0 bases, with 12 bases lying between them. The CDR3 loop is CASSPSKSSYEQYF. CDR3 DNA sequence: TGTGCCAGCAGTCCGAGTAAAAGCTCCTACGAGCAGTACTTC.

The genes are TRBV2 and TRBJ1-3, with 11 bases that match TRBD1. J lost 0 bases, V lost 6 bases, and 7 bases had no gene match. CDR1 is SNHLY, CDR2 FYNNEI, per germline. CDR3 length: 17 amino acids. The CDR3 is CASSGTGGPYSGNTIYF. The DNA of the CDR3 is TGTGCCAGCAGCGGGACAGGGGGTCCCTACTCTGGAAACACCATATATTTT.

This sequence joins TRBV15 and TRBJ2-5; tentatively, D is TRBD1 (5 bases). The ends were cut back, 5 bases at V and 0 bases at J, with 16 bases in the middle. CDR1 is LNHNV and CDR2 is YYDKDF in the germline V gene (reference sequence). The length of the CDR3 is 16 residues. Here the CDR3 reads CATSSTLTGYQETQYF. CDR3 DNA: TGTGCCACCAGCTCAACCCTTACAGGATACCAAGAGACCCAGTACTTC. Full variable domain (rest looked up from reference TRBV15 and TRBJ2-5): DAMVIQNPRYQVTQFGKPVTLSCSQTLNHNVMYWYQQKSSQAPKLLFHYYDKDFNNEADTPDNFQSRRPNTSFCFLDIRSPGLGDTAMYLCATSSTLTGYQETQYFGPGTRLLVL.

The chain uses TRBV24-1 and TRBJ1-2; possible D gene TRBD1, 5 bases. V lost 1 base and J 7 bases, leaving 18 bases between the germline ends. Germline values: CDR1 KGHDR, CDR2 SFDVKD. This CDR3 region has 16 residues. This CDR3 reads CATSDFKRQRVLGYTF. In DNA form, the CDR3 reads TGTGCCACCAGTGATTTTAAACGACAGCGAGTCCTTGGCTACACCTTC.